This T cell receptor (beta chain) was recorded in a study of graft-versus-host responses after intestinal transplantation. Looking at the study overall: Every recipient had anti-thymocyte globulin induction and approximately 3 years of tacrolimus plus steroids.

As regards this clone: Antigen unknown.

Study results and caveats: Early post-transplant HvG declines were associated with peak circulating GvH clone levels.

Repertoires were generated with immunoSEQ multiplex PCR, while TCRdb's copy carries only in-frame clones and drops some. Of about 100,000 clones listed, about 91% are singletons. The source is a human donor who was the organ donor for an intestinal transplant. This material consisted of unstimulated CD4+ T cells sorted from spleen or lymph node cells, taken before transplant.

The CDR3 DNA sequence: TGCGCCAGCAGCTTGGAGTACAACTCTGGAAACACCATATATTTT. Translation: CASSLEYNSGNTIYF. The chain employs TRBV5-1 and TRBJ1-3, with D unresolved. The germline V and J ends were trimmed by 0 bases and 0 bases, with 7 bases remaining between them. The CDR3 totals 15 residues. Germline CDR1 reads SGHRS; CDR2 reads YFSETQ.